These 27 T cell receptor beta chains were sequenced from one sample in a study of blood T cell repertoires in COVID-19. Sequencing used immunoSEQ multiplex PCR; TCRdb keeps in-frame clones, though not all of them. Found here are more than 250,000 clones, roughly 85% of them singletons; the top ten hold less than 2.5%. The sequenced sample consisted of PBMCs or T cells enriched from blood (not recorded which). These receptors all come from a man aged 30 to 45 who had recovered from COVID-19.

The chain combines TRBV11-2 with TRBJ2-3; 7 bases match TRBD2. Germline CDR1 and CDR2: SGHAT and FQNNGV. This CDR3 is built from 16 residues. J was trimmed by 5 bases and V by 2 bases; bases with no gene match: 10. As DNA, the CDR3 is TGTGCCAGCAGCTTACAATTGGGGGGGTCGGTAGATACGCAGTATTTT. Its translation is CASSLQLGGSVDTQYF.

The rearrangement links TRBV4-1 to TRBJ2-3, with 9 bases that match TRBD1. V was pared by 2 bases and J by 2 bases, with 5 bases of the junction left unmatched. The CDR3 sequence is 16 residues long. Per the germline V gene, CDR1 is MGHRA and CDR2 is YSYEKL. The CDR3 reads CASSQNDRGATDTQYF. DNA of the CDR3: TGCGCCAGCAGCCAAAACGACAGGGGGGCCACAGATACGCAGTATTTT.

This clone has just a few counts. The chain combines TRBV2 with TRBJ1-5; no definite D call. The CDR3 totals 15 residues. The V end was cut by 6 bases, the J end by 7 bases, with 19 bases between. Germline CDR1 is SNHLY and CDR2 is FYNNEI. CDR3 loop: CASSPGGREGQPQHF. CDR3 in DNA: TGTGCCAGCAGCCCCGGTGGGAGGGAAGGCCAGCCCCAGCATTTT.

This chain connects TRBV5-1 to TRBJ1-2, with 10 bases lining up with TRBD1. Germline-derived CDR1 and CDR2 are SGHRS and YFSETQ. This CDR3 comprises 15 residues. V shed 4 bases, J shed 2 bases, and the junction held 5 bases outside the gene matches. The CDR3 region is CASSIETGGNYGYTF. CDR3 sequence (DNA): TGCGCCAGCAGCATAGAGACAGGGGGCAACTATGGCTACACCTTC. The entire variable domain, with the rest obtained from reference TRBV5-1 and TRBJ1-2, is as follows: KAGVTQTPRYLIKTRGQQVTLSCSPISGHRSVSWYQQTPGQGLQFLFEYFSETQRNKGNFPGRFSGRQFSNSRSEMNVSTLELGDSALYLCASSIETGGNYGYTFGSGTRLTVV.

The genes are TRBV15 and TRBJ2-2; 8 nucleotides line up with TRBD1. Trimming took 1 base from V and 1 from J; bases not matched to a gene: 2. Germline-derived CDR1 and CDR2 are LNHNV and YYDKDF (reference sequence). The CDR3 spans 16 residues. This CDR3 is CATSRGGTGNTGELFF. In nucleotides, the CDR3 is TGTGCCACCAGCAGAGGAGGGACAGGGAACACCGGGGAGCTGTTTTTT.

In DNA, the CDR3 is TGCGCCAGCAGCCCCCTCCGGGACACCGGGGAGCTGTTTTTT. This sequence encodes CASSPLRDTGELFF. V gene TRBV5-1 combines with J gene TRBJ2-2; D is unclear. V dropped 4 bases and J dropped 3 bases, with 10 bases sitting between them. This CDR3 is 14 amino acids long. Germline V gives CDR1 SGHRS, CDR2 YFSETQ.

The chain couples TRBV6-2 or TRBV6-3 to TRBJ2-1; 7 bases match TRBD2. CDR1 and CDR2 (germline): MNHEY, SVGEGT. The CDR3 runs 14 residues. Germline trimming cut 5 bases from V and 6 bases from J; bases unmatched to any gene: 7. CDR3 in amino acids: CASSRSGETNEQFF. For the CDR3, the DNA is TGTGCCAGCAGTCGCAGCGGGGAGACCAATGAGCAGTTCTTC.

The J gene is TRBJ1-2, the V gene TRBV10-2; 8 bases line up with TRBD1. V shed 2 bases and J 7 bases; nucleotides not matched to a gene: 3. Germline CDR1 is WSHSY and CDR2 is SAAADI. This CDR3 has 13 amino acids. This CDR3 reads CASSENRGVGYTF. In DNA, the CDR3 is TGCGCCAGCAGTGAGAACAGGGGGGTTGGCTACACCTTC.

The genes are TRBV18 and TRBJ1-2, with D possibly matching TRBD1 (6 bases). The CDR3 is 14 residues long. V gave up 0 bases and J gave up 6 bases, with 11 bases separating them. Germline lookup yields CDR1 KGHSH and CDR2 LQKENI. CDR3 bases: TGTGCCAGCTCACCACCGGGACAAAGGAATGGCTACACCTTC. Amino acids: CASSPPGQRNGYTF.

V usage is TRBV7-2 and J usage is TRBJ2-1, with 13 bases matching TRBD2. The V segment lost 5 bases and the J segment 12 bases; nucleotides outside the gene matches: 10. The CDR3 is 15 residues long. The germline CDR1 and CDR2 sequences are SGHTA and FQGNSA. CDR3 protein: CASSHGLAGAGWQFF. CDR3 DNA sequence: TGTGCCAGCAGCCACGGACTAGCGGGGGCCGGTTGGCAGTTCTTC. The full variable domain, rest sourced from reference TRBV7-2 and TRBJ2-1, is GAGVSQSPSNKVTEKGKDVELRCDPISGHTALYWYRQSLGQGLEFLIYFQGNSAPDKSGLPSDRFSAERTGGSVSTLTIQRTQQEDSAVYLCASSHGLAGAGWQFFGPGTRLTVL.

This chain links TRBV25-1 with TRBJ2-2; D remains ambiguous. Trimming cost V 6 bases and J 5 bases, with 13 bases left between them. The CDR3 is made up of 14 amino acids. CDR1 and CDR2 from the germline V gene are MGHDK and SYGVNS. Written as DNA, the CDR3 is TGTGCCAGCAGCCCGGTCGTTTTTACCGGGGAGCTGTTTTTT. This encodes CASSPVVFTGELFF.

This clone was seen only once. The chain carries TRBV6-4 and TRBJ1-1; a weak D match, TRBD1 (5 bases). Germline values: CDR1 MRHNA, CDR2 SNTAGT. Trimming removed 6 bases from V and 8 bases from J, with 25 bases in between. This CDR3 region has 16 residues. The CDR3 spells CASRPPVGHWTREAFF. As DNA, the CDR3 is TGTGCCAGCAGGCCTCCCGTAGGACACTGGACTAGGGAAGCTTTCTTT.

The chain has TRBV5-1 and TRBJ1-2; 7 nucleotides align to TRBD1. The germline V gene has CDR1 SGHRS and CDR2 YFSETQ. This CDR3 comprises 15 residues. V lost 3 bases and J lost 4; bases outside the gene matches: 9. The CDR3 loop reads CASSSGQSATYGYTF. The DNA of the CDR3 is TGCGCCAGCAGCTCGGGACAGAGTGCCACCTATGGCTACACCTTC.

The chain couples TRBV10-3 to TRBJ2-1; a weak D match, TRBD1 (6 bases). Trimming cost V 0 bases and J 6 bases, with 12 bases left between them. The germline gives CDR1 ENHRY, CDR2 SYGVKD. This CDR3 is built from 15 residues. The CDR3 is CAISESAGRGNEQFF. In DNA, the CDR3 is TGTGCCATCAGTGAGTCGGCGGGCAGGGGCAATGAGCAGTTCTTC.

The chain couples TRBV30 to TRBJ2-5, with TRBD1 matching 7 bases. Germline V gives CDR1 GTSNPN, CDR2 SVGIG (reference sequence). The CDR3 consists of 15 residues. V shed 2 bases and J 5 bases; nucleotides not matched to a gene: 11. The CDR3 reads CAWSTGTVLGETQYF. Here the CDR3 DNA reads TGTGCCTGGAGTACAGGGACAGTCCTTGGGGAGACCCAGTACTTC.

The J gene is TRBJ1-2, the V gene TRBV12-3 or TRBV12-4; 7 positions agree with TRBD1. This CDR3 comprises 13 residues. V shed 1 base, J shed 4 bases, and the junction held 0 bases outside the gene matches. CDR3 DNA sequence: TGTGCCAGCAGTTTAGACAGGGGCTATGGCTACACCTTC. Residues: CASSLDRGYGYTF.

The chain is built from TRBV10-3 and TRBJ2-2; 12 bases are a match to TRBD2. V lost 6 bases to trimming and J lost 8 bases; unmatched junction nucleotides: 7. The CDR3 contains 15 residues. Germline V gives CDR1 ENHRY, CDR2 SYGVKD. The CDR3 DNA follows: TGTGCCATCAGATCGACTAGCGGGGGAGGTGGGGAGCTGTTTTTT. Protein: CAIRSTSGGGGELFF.

The chain is built from TRBV21-1 and TRBJ2-2; the table's D gene call, TRBD1, was not cross checked with the DNA. TRBV21-1 is described as a pseudogene. CDR3 length: 19 amino acids. CDR3 loop: CASSKKSTGVRKNTGELFF. CDR3 coding DNA: TGTGCCAGCAGCAAAAAAAGTACAGGGGTGCGGAAGAACACCGGGGAGCTGTTTTTT.

This CDR3 is CASSQVDSDGYTF. CDR3 coding DNA: TGTGCCAGCAGCCAAGTAGACAGCGATGGCTACACCTTC. The chain combines TRBV7-9 with TRBJ1-2, with D perhaps TRBD1 (5 bases). Per the germline V gene, CDR1 is SEHNR and CDR2 is FQNEAQ (reference sequence). V lost 5 bases, J lost 6 bases, and 13 bases lay in between. CDR3 length: 13 amino acids.

The CDR3 DNA sequence: TGTGCCAGCAGAGGACAGGCGTTCATCTCTGGAAACACCATATATTTT. Encoded protein: CASRGQAFISGNTIYF. The genes are TRBV28 and TRBJ1-3; 7 nucleotides match TRBD1. The germline CDR1 and CDR2 sequences are MDHEN and SYDVKM. J was trimmed by 0 bases and V by 6 bases; bases with no gene match: 8. The CDR3 contains 16 residues.

V and J are TRBV18 and TRBJ1-2, with 7 nucleotides matching TRBD1. The J segment lost 8 bases and the V segment lost 1 base, leaving 4 bases of the junction unmatched. The CDR3 consists of 13 residues. The germline V gene has CDR1 KGHSH and CDR2 LQKENI. This chain's CDR3 is CASSPRTGEGYTF. The CDR3 DNA reads as TGTGCCAGCTCACCACGAACAGGGGAAGGCTACACCTTC.

This chain joins TRBV5-1 and TRBJ2-2; the D gene is possibly TRBD1 (6 bases). Germline lookup yields CDR1 SGHRS and CDR2 YFSETQ. Trimming shortened V by 4 bases and J by 7 bases, and 14 bases separated the two germline ends. The length of the CDR3 is 14 residues. In DNA, the CDR3 is TGCGCCAGCAGCCCCGGGACATCTAACGGGGAGCTGTTTTTT. This encodes CASSPGTSNGELFF.

The chain recombines TRBV2 with TRBJ1-6, with unresolved D. This CDR3 is built from 14 residues. Germline V gene data show CDR1 as SNHLY and CDR2 as FYNNEI. V lost 6 bases and J 9 bases, leaving 15 bases between the germline ends. The CDR3, as DNA: TGTGCCAGCAGCGGTGACGTCCGGGGTTCACCCCTCCACTTT. This translates into CASSGDVRGSPLHF. The full variable domain, its missing parts supplied by reference TRBV2 and TRBJ1-6, is EPEVTQTPSHQVTQMGQEVILRCVPISNHLYFYWYRQILGQKVEFLVSFYNNEISEKSEIFDDQFSVERPDGSNFTLKIRSTKLEDSAMYFCASSGDVRGSPLHFGNGTRLTVT.

This rearrangement joins TRBV9 to TRBJ1-1, with D perhaps matching TRBD1 (6 bases). Per the germline V gene, CDR1 is SGDLS and CDR2 is YYNGEE. There are 15 residues in the CDR3. Trimming cost V 4 bases and J 5 bases, with 18 bases left between them. CDR3 loop: CASSQGQGTGTEAFF. CDR3 DNA sequence: TGTGCCAGCAGCCAGGGGCAGGGGACGGGAACTGAAGCTTTCTTT. Based on the CDR3 plus reference TRBV9 and TRBJ1-1, the full variable domain is DSGVTQTPKHLITATGQRVTLRCSPRSGDLSVYWYQQSLDQGLQFLIQYYNGEERAKGNILERFSAQQFPDLHSELNLSSLELGDSALYFCASSQGQGTGTEAFFGQGTRLTVV.

This chain joins TRBV9 and TRBJ1-1, with D perhaps matching TRBD1 (5 bases). Trimming pared 4 bases from V and 3 bases from J, leaving 13 bases between. This CDR3 contains 14 residues. Per germline, CDR1 SGDLS and CDR2 YYNGEE. The CDR3 reads CASSPPQGHTEAFF. CDR3 nucleotides: TGTGCCAGCAGCCCCCCCCAGGGCCACACTGAAGCTTTCTTT.

This chain's CDR3 is CSAKENSPLHF. CDR3 coding DNA: TGCAGTGCAAAAGAGAATTCACCCCTCCACTTT. The gene calls are TRBV20-1 and TRBJ1-6; no reliable D call. Germline V gives CDR1 DFQATT, CDR2 SNEGSKA (reference sequence). The CDR3 extends over 11 amino acids. V dropped 6 bases and J dropped 7 bases, with 7 bases sitting between them.

This chain links TRBV7-3 with TRBJ2-1, with 8 bases identical to TRBD2. Germline CDR1 is SGHTA and CDR2 is FQGTGA. This CDR3 comprises 16 residues. V was pared by 6 bases and J by 4 bases, with 11 bases of the junction left unmatched. The CDR3 DNA reads TGTGCCAGCAGATCCGGCAGGAGCGGGGGTTACAATGAGCAGTTCTTC. As protein: CASRSGRSGGYNEQFF.